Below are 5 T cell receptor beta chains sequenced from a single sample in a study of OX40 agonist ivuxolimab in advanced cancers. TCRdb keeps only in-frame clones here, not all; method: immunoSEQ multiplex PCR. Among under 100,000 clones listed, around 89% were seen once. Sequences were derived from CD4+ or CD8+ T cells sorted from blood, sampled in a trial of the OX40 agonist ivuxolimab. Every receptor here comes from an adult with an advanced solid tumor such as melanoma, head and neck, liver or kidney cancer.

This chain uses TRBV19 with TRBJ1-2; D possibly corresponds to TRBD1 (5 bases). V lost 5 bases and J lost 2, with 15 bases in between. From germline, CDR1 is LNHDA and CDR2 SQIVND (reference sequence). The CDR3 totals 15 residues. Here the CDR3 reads CASSGARFMNYGYTF. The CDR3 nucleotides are TGTGCCAGTAGTGGGGCAAGATTTATGAACTATGGCTACACCTTC. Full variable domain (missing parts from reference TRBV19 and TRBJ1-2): DGGITQSPKYLFRKEGQNVTLSCEQNLNHDAMYWYRQDPGQGLRLIYYSQIVNDFQKGDIAEGYSVSREKKESFPLTVTSAQKNPTAFYLCASSGARFMNYGYTFGSGTRLTVV.

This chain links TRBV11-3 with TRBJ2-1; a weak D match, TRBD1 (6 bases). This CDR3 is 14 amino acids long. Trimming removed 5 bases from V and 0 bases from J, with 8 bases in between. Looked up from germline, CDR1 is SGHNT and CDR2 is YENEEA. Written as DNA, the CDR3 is TGTGCCAGCAGCACAGGGCCCTCCTACAATGAGCAGTTCTTC. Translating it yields CASSTGPSYNEQFF.

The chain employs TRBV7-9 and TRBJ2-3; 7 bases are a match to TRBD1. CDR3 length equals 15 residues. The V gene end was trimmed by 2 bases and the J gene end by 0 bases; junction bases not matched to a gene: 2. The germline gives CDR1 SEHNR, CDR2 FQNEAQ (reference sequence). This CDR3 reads CASSLIQGSTDTQYF. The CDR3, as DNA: TGTGCCAGCAGCTTAATACAGGGGAGCACAGATACGCAGTATTTT.

The CDR3 DNA reads TGTGCCAGCAGTTTGTTCCAGGGGGCAACTGAAGCTTTCTTT. Encoded protein: CASSLFQGATEAFF. The chain links TRBV6-5 to TRBJ1-1; 8 positions agree with TRBD1. CDR1 is MNHEY, CDR2 SVGAGI, per germline. With 4 bases clipped from V and 5 bases from J, the junction kept 6 bases outside the gene matches. CDR3 length equals 14 residues.

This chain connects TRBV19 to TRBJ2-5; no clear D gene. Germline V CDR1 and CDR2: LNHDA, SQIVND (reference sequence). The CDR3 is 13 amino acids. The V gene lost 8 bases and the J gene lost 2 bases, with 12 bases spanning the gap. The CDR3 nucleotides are TGTGCCAGTGGTCGCGTCAGGCAAGAGACCCAGTACTTC. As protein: CASGRVRQETQYF.